This TCR beta chain was recorded in a study of blood T cell repertoires in COVID-19. For the study at large: Researchers got acute and convalescent COVID-19 samples from the United States, Italy and Spain.

The table came from immunoSEQ multiplex PCR; TCRdb's copy has only in-frame clones and leaves some out. The table has around 300,000 clones, 80% to 90% seen once. This CDR3 comprises 14 residues. J was trimmed by 4 bases and V by 5 bases; bases with no gene match: 6. Germline V gene sequence: CDR1 LNHDA, CDR2 SQIVND (reference sequence). Recruitment covered about two dozen US areas and drew participants whose ages spanned roughly 18 to 90 years. Donors were grouped by their self-reported clinical history. V and J are TRBV19 and TRBJ2-7, with 9 bases identical to TRBD1. The clonotype comes from a woman between 18 and 29 years old who had recovered from COVID-19. Source material: PBMCs or T cells enriched from blood (not recorded which). DNA of the CDR3: TGTGCCAGTAGTTTCCCGGGACAGGGTTACGAGCAGTACTTC. It codes for CASSFPGQGYEQYF.